This TCR beta chain appears in the sequencing data of a study of PD-L1 blockade in urothelial cancer. Overall study: Atezolizumab was started by patients in 2014 at 1,200 mg intravenously every 3 weeks. T cells were recovered from blood samples at a median of roughly 150,000.

Time point specified: pretreatment peripheral blood. There were between 1 and 8 samples from each patient, taken pretreatment and on-treatment. Trimming removed 2 bases from V and 4 bases from J; junction bases left unmatched: 8. The CDR3 is 15 amino acids. CDR1 MDHEN and CDR2 SYDVKM come from the germline V gene. The assay was immunoSEQ multiplex PCR, and TCRdb's table has in-frame clones only and misses some. The sample contains 70,000 to 90,000 clones, more than 75% of which appear only once. This clonotype was obtained from a man aged 60 to 75 with urothelial cancer. The sample in question was PBMCs, obtained around atezolizumab (anti-PD-L1) treatment. The chain uses TRBV28 and TRBJ2-7; 7 nucleotides agree with TRBD2. The CDR3 region is CASSLGGRSVYEQYF. The CDR3 DNA reads as TGTGCCAGCAGTTTAGGCGGGAGATCCGTATACGAGCAGTACTTC.